This is a list of T cell receptor beta chains from one sample in a study of cytomegalovirus exposure and HLA in healthy donors. TCRdb's table, derived via immunoSEQ multiplex PCR, lists solely in-frame clones and lacks some. This table holds roughly 120,000 clones, about 8.5% found once. Sequences were obtained from PBMCs. Receptors originate from a middle-aged man in good health and CMV-seronegative. Each CDR3 is given with its conserved first and last residue. A D gene is named only where the DNA matches it firmly. Not every row has a clone size; where given, it reads once, few, many or a size class.

V gene	clone size	J gene	D gene	CDR3 protein	CDR3 DNA
TRBV6-6	few	TRBJ1-1	-	CASTSRGGDMNTEAFF	TGTGCCAGCACCTCACGGGGAGGGGACATGAACACTGAAGCTTTCTTT
TRBV6-5	-	TRBJ2-3	TRBD2	CASSYAGLAGTDTQYF	TGTGCCAGCAGTTACGCCGGGCTAGCGGGCACAGATACGCAGTATTTT
TRBV19	few	TRBJ1-5	TRBD1	CASSISRGGNQPQHF	TGTGCCAGTAGTATTTCCAGGGGGGGCAATCAGCCCCAGCATTTT
TRBV9	few	TRBJ2-7	TRBD1	CASSAAGGASYEQYF	TGTGCCAGCAGCGCCGCAGGGGGCGCCTCCTACGAGCAGTACTTC
TRBV28	few	TRBJ2-7	-	CASSPQIEQYF	TGTGCCAGCAGTCCCCAGATCGAGCAGTACTTC
TRBV2	few	TRBJ1-5	-	CASSDLSRDSNQPQHF	TGTGCCAGCAGTGATTTGTCCAGGGATAGCAATCAGCCCCAGCATTTT
TRBV5-8	few	TRBJ2-5	-	CASSLVGRETQYF	TGTGCCAGCAGCTTGGTGGGCCGGGAGACCCAGTACTTC
TRBV6-6	-	TRBJ1-1	-	CASSYSNLGGYTEAFF	TGTGCCAGCAGTTACTCAAATCTGGGGGGTTACACTGAAGCTTTCTTT
TRBV7-9	-	TRBJ2-3	-	CASSLAGAVPDTQYF	TGTGCCAGCAGCTTAGCGGGGGCCGTGCCAGATACGCAGTATTTT
TRBV19	-	TRBJ2-1	TRBD2	CASSTLGEGPLKFF	TGTGCCAGTAGCACTCTCGGGGAGGGCCCATTGAAGTTCTTC
TRBV27	few	TRBJ1-3	-	CASSPGTGNTIYF	TGTGCCAGCAGCCCCGGTACCGGAAACACCATATATTTT
TRBV7-2	few	TRBJ2-1	-	CASSLVLTGVSYNEQFF	TGTGCCAGCAGCTTAGTGCTGACGGGTGTCTCCTACAATGAGCAGTTCTTC
TRBV11-3	-	TRBJ2-5	-	CASSLDGQTQYF	TGTGCCAGCAGCTTAGATGGGCAGACCCAGTACTTC
TRBV7-2	-	TRBJ1-6	TRBD1	CASSLRQGLKSLHF	TGTGCCAGCAGCTTAAGACAGGGGCTCAAGTCCCTCCACTTT